This T cell receptor (beta chain) appears in the sequencing data of a study of cytomegalovirus exposure and HLA in healthy donors. PCR involved 60 Vbeta and 13 Jbeta primers. Data came from immunoSEQ multiplex PCR; TCRdb stores just in-frame clones and leaves some out. The data contain about 140,000 clones, around 77% of them singletons. Study-level points and caveats: Cytomegalovirus-associated status was assigned to about 160 TCR beta chains. The classifier reportedly diagnosed cytomegalovirus status with high specificity and sensitivity.

Every donor was a healthy person donating bone marrow. CDR1 and CDR2 from the germline V gene are SEHNR and FQNEAQ (reference sequence). The CDR3 spans 13 residues. V trimming: 5 bases; J trimming: 8 bases; junction bases outside the gene matches: 7. A remark on this clone: Its antigen is currently unknown.

The source is a man between 25 and 39 years old in good health. The sample comprised PBMCs. The V call is TRBV7-9, the J call TRBJ1-2, with TRBD1 identical over 8 bases. CDR3 sequence (DNA): TGTGCCAGCAGCGACAGGGGAGAAGGGGGCTACACCTTC. Translation gives CASSDRGEGGYTF. Using reference TRBV7-9 and TRBJ1-2 for the parts outside the CDR3, the full variable domain is DTGVSQNPRHKITKRGQNVTFRCDPISEHNRLYWYRQTLGQGPEFLTYFQNEAQLEKSRLLSDRFSAERPKGSFSTLEIQRTEQGDSAMYLCASSDRGEGGYTFGSGTRLTVV.